This TCR beta chain was recovered during a study of post-analysis software for immune sequencing data. Study results and caveats: A handful of TRBV segments were significantly more frequent in patients than in controls. TRBV5-6, TRBV5-1 and TRBV20-1 were among these segments.

The ends lost 2 bases at V and 4 bases at J; junction bases unmatched: 11. Germline loops: CDR1 SGHAT, CDR2 FQNNGV. The CDR3 is made up of 17 amino acids. Unique-molecular-identifier-tagged TCR beta cDNA libraries were used. Using its own MiXCR run on the PCR reads, TCRdb lists one record per CDR3 protein. This table has under 650,000 distinct CDR3 sequences, 44% appearing once. Worth noting for this clonotype: The antigen is unknown.

V usage is TRBV11-2 and J usage is TRBJ2-5, with 9 positions matching TRBD2. The sample consisted of blood. This TCR was recovered from a girl between 5 and 17 years old with multiple sclerosis. The CDR3 sequence: CASSLFPSGKVGETQYF. For the CDR3, the DNA is TGTGCCAGCAGCTTATTTCCTAGCGGGAAGGTGGGAGAGACCCAGTACTTC.